These 32 T cell receptor beta chains share one sample of origin, sequenced in a study of shared clonotypes between healthy human individuals. Libraries were prepared by immunoSEQ multiplex PCR; TCRdb keeps only in-frame clonotypes and omits some of them. This table has about 990,000 clones, around 82% appearing once. The material sequenced was memory CD4+ T cells from PBMCs. Subset meaning: CD45RA-negative fraction. Every receptor here comes from a man between 18 and 35 years old in good health. Some clones in this sample may be carry-over from other donors' samples.

This clone showed up many times. The sample holds other DNA sequences that translate to the same CDR3. The chain has TRBV18 and TRBJ1-1; D not certain. The germline V gene has CDR1 KGHSH and CDR2 LQKENI. V dropped 3 bases and J dropped 1 base, with 6 bases sitting between them. CDR3 length: 13 amino acids. This CDR3 reads CASSPNGNTEAFF. CDR3 sequence (DNA): TGTGCCAGCTCACCGAACGGGAACACTGAAGCTTTCTTT. The full variable domain, its missing parts supplied by reference TRBV18 and TRBJ1-1, is NAGVMQNPRHLVRRRGQEARLRCSPMKGHSHVYWYRQLPEEGLKFMVYLQKENIIDESGMPKERFSAEFPKEGPSILRIQQVVRGDSAAYFCASSPNGNTEAFFGQGTRLTVV.

The chain joins TRBV19 to TRBJ2-7; D gene uncertain. This CDR3 region has 14 residues. The germline V gene encodes CDR1 LNHDA and CDR2 SQIVND (reference sequence). V lost 6 bases and J lost 3, with 15 bases in between. The CDR3 reads CASSSWGPIYEQYF. As DNA, the CDR3 is TGTGCCAGTAGCTCCTGGGGTCCGATCTACGAGCAGTACTTC.

The V gene is TRBV6-1, the J gene TRBJ1-1, with D hard to call. V lost 5 bases to trimming and J lost 3 bases, with 13 bases between them. There are 14 residues in the CDR3. Germline CDR1 and CDR2: MNHNS and SASEGT. As DNA, the CDR3 is TGTGCCAGCAGTCCACAGAACCAGGACACTGAAGCTTTCTTT. As protein: CASSPQNQDTEAFF.

DNA of the CDR3: TGTGCCAGTAGTATAGGCCGTGACAGCGACTCTGGAAACACCATATATTTT. Translated: CASSIGRDSDSGNTIYF. The chain uses TRBV19 and TRBJ1-3; TRBD1 is a possible D gene (5 bases). CDR1 is LNHDA and CDR2 is SQIVND in the germline V gene (reference sequence). The CDR3 runs to 17 residues. Trimming removed 1 base from V and 0 bases from J, with 13 bases in between.

As to this clone: Just one base apart from a much larger clone, this may be a read error. The chain joins TRBV2 to TRBJ2-5; D gene ambiguous. The J call may be wrong; the DNA end is better matched by TRBJ2-7. Germline CDR1 SNHLY, CDR2 FYNNEI. CDR3 length: 11 amino acids. The CDR3 DNA reads TGTGCCAGCAGTGAGACCTACGAGCAGTACTTC. Translation: CASSETYEQYF.

The genes are TRBV2 and TRBJ1-3; no reliable D call. V lost 4 bases, J lost 3 bases, and 7 bases lay in between. CDR3 size: 13 residues. Germline CDR1 and CDR2: SNHLY and FYNNEI. The CDR3 sequence: CASSVQYGNTIYF. The CDR3, as DNA: TGTGCCAGCAGTGTACAATATGGAAACACCATATATTTT.

This clone has only one observation. This rearrangement joins TRBV6-1 to TRBJ2-5, with a possible D match to TRBD2 (6 bases). This CDR3 spans 13 amino acids. V shed 4 bases and J shed 4 bases, with 10 bases lying between them. Per the germline V gene, CDR1 is MNHNS and CDR2 is SASEGT. The CDR3 is CASSAVGGETQYF. The CDR3 bases are TGTGCCAGCAGTGCCGTGGGGGGAGAGACCCAGTACTTC.

This chain links TRBV19 with TRBJ1-4, with 8 bases identical to TRBD1. Germline V gene lookup returns CDR1 LNHDA and CDR2 SQIVND (reference sequence). V shed 5 bases, J shed 5 bases, and the junction held 7 bases outside the gene matches. The CDR3 consists of 15 residues. The CDR3 coding sequence is TGTGCCAGTAGTCCCCACAGGGGGGCGAATGAAAAACTGTTTTTT. It encodes CASSPHRGANEKLFF. The full variable domain, completed using reference TRBV19 and TRBJ1-4, is DGGITQSPKYLFRKEGQNVTLSCEQNLNHDAMYWYRQDPGQGLRLIYYSQIVNDFQKGDIAEGYSVSREKKESFPLTVTSAQKNPTAFYLCASSPHRGANEKLFFGSGTQLSVL.

The chain is built from TRBV27 and TRBJ1-4; TRBD1 matches at 7 bases. With 5 bases clipped from V and 7 bases from J, the junction kept 10 bases outside the gene matches. CDR1 is MNHEY, CDR2 SMNVEV, per germline (reference sequence). The CDR3 totals 15 residues. The CDR3 nucleotides read TGTGCCAGCAGTGTAAGGGGGCATTGGGTTGAAAAACTGTTTTTT. Translating gives CASSVRGHWVEKLFF.

The chain joins TRBV5-1 to TRBJ1-2; perhaps TRBD1 as D (5 bases). V lost 2 bases and J lost 6, with 11 bases in between. The CDR3 sequence is 13 residues long. Looked up from germline, CDR1 is SGHRS and CDR2 is YFSETQ. This chain's CDR3 is CASSFGEGDGYTF. As DNA, the CDR3 is TGCGCCAGCAGCTTCGGGGAAGGGGATGGCTACACCTTC.

This clone was observed once. This sequence joins TRBV10-3 and TRBJ2-2, with a weak D call TRBD2 (5 bases). V was trimmed by 0 bases and J by 6 bases, leaving 8 bases between them. Germline CDR1 is ENHRY and CDR2 is SYGVKD. The CDR3 is 14 residues long. CDR3 sequence: CAISESLEAGELFF. DNA of the CDR3: TGTGCCATCAGTGAGTCACTAGAAGCCGGGGAGCTGTTTTTT.

This chain joins TRBV11-3 and TRBJ2-2, with D uncertain. V was clipped by 5 bases and J by 4 bases, with 11 bases between them. The CDR3 is 14 residues long. Per the germline V gene, CDR1 is SGHNT and CDR2 is YENEEA. The CDR3 coding sequence is TGTGCCAGCAGCCGTCAGAGAAGCACCGGGGAGCTGTTTTTT. Translation gives CASSRQRSTGELFF.

The rearrangement links TRBV7-9 to TRBJ2-3; D is possibly TRBD1 (7 bases). V lost 3 bases, J lost 11 bases, and 15 bases lay in between. Germline CDR1 and CDR2: SEHNR and FQNEAQ (reference sequence). The CDR3 runs 13 residues. The CDR3 DNA follows: TGTGCCAGCAGCTTGCAGGGGGGCAGCGGGCAGTATTTT. This encodes CASSLQGGSGQYF. Using reference TRBV7-9 and TRBJ2-3 for the parts outside the CDR3, the full variable domain is DTGVSQNPRHKITKRGQNVTFRCDPISEHNRLYWYRQTLGQGPEFLTYFQNEAQLEKSRLLSDRFSAERPKGSFSTLEIQRTEQGDSAMYLCASSLQGGSGQYFGPGTRLTVL.

The gene calls are TRBV15 and TRBJ1-2, with no clear D. CDR1 is LNHNV, CDR2 YYDKDF, per germline (reference sequence). This CDR3 contains 13 residues. V was pared by 0 bases and J by 6 bases, with 8 bases between. CDR3: CATSRDLNDGYTF. CDR3 nucleotide sequence: TGTGCCACCAGCAGAGATCTGAACGATGGCTACACCTTC.

This rearrangement joins TRBV10-3 to TRBJ2-6; D gene unclear. Germline V gene data show CDR1 as ENHRY and CDR2 as SYGVKD. V dropped 4 bases and J dropped 1 base, with 2 bases sitting between them. This CDR3 contains 13 residues. CDR3 residues: CAISASGANVLTF. The DNA of the CDR3 is TGTGCCATCAGTGCGTCTGGGGCCAACGTCCTGACTTTC.

The gene calls are TRBV7-2 and TRBJ2-7, with 10 bases aligning to TRBD1. The CDR3 loop spans 15 amino acids. V was clipped by 5 bases and J by 4 bases; unmatched bases: 8. CDR1 SGHTA and CDR2 FQGNSA come from the germline V gene. CDR3 residues: CASSHRQGASYEQYF. CDR3 in DNA: TGTGCCAGCAGCCACCGACAGGGGGCGTCTTACGAGCAGTACTTC.

The chain uses TRBV5-1 and TRBJ2-6; a weak D match, TRBD1 (6 bases). Germline V gene data show CDR1 as SGHRS and CDR2 as YFSETQ. The length of the CDR3 is 16 residues. With 4 bases removed from V and 2 bases from J, the gap between germline ends came to 13 bases. DNA for the CDR3: TGCGCCAGCAGCGCACAAACAGGGACTGGGGCCAACGTCCTGACTTTC. This encodes CASSAQTGTGANVLTF.

This clone was observed a single time. This chain's CDR3 is CATLNQVGLLGYTF. Written as DNA, the CDR3 is TGTGCCACTTTAAACCAGGTTGGACTGCTTGGCTACACCTTC. This chain joins TRBV6-1 and TRBJ1-2; no firm D call. V gave up 10 bases and J gave up 7 bases, with 22 bases separating them. The germline gives CDR1 MNHNS, CDR2 SASEGT. This CDR3 is built from 14 residues.

This sequence joins TRBV18 and TRBJ1-2; D call uncertain. This CDR3 contains 14 residues. Trimming pared 3 bases from V and 0 bases from J, leaving 8 bases between. CDR1 and CDR2 (germline): KGHSH, LQKENI. The CDR3 sequence: CASSPAGANYGYTF. As DNA, the CDR3 is TGTGCCAGCTCACCGGCCGGGGCTAACTATGGCTACACCTTC.

This clone was observed a few times. The chain employs TRBV19 and TRBJ1-1, with TRBD1 as a possible D gene (5 bases). The germline V gene encodes CDR1 LNHDA and CDR2 SQIVND (reference sequence). V was cut by 5 bases and J by 4 bases, with 11 bases left in between. The CDR3 loop spans 13 amino acids. CDR3 amino acids: CASSQGFGTEAFF. In DNA, the CDR3 is TGTGCCAGTAGTCAGGGTTTCGGCACTGAAGCTTTCTTT.

The V gene is TRBV10-3, the J gene TRBJ2-2; tentative D call: TRBD1 (5 bases). Germline-derived CDR1 and CDR2 are ENHRY and SYGVKD. The V and J ends lost 4 bases and 4 bases respectively, with 10 bases between them. This CDR3 is built from 14 residues. This chain's CDR3 is CAISVDSTTGELFF. CDR3 sequence (DNA): TGTGCCATCAGTGTAGACAGTACCACCGGGGAGCTGTTTTTT.

This chain links TRBV5-1 with TRBJ1-2, with D possibly matching TRBD1 (6 bases). The CDR3 is 13 residues long. Trimming took 0 bases from V and 4 from J, leaving 7 bases between them. Germline assignment: CDR1 SGHRS and CDR2 YFSETQ. As DNA, the CDR3 is TGCGCCAGCAGCTTGGCCAGGGGCTATGGCTACACCTTC. Translated: CASSLARGYGYTF.

This clone was observed a single time. The CDR3 sequence is CASSLSPRTSGRGGQETQYF. The CDR3 coding sequence is TGCGCCAGCAGCTTGTCCCCTCGGACTAGCGGGAGGGGGGGACAAGAGACCCAGTACTTC. This chain joins TRBV5-1 and TRBJ2-5; 15 bases fit TRBD2. CDR3 length: 20 amino acids. The V and J ends lost 1 base and 2 bases, in that order; junction bases with no gene match: 12. Germline V gene sequence: CDR1 SGHRS, CDR2 YFSETQ. Filled out from reference TRBV5-1 and TRBJ2-5, the complete variable domain reads KAGVTQTPRYLIKTRGQQVTLSCSPISGHRSVSWYQQTPGQGLQFLFEYFSETQRNKGNFPGRFSGRQFSNSRSEMNVSTLELGDSALYLCASSLSPRTSGRGGQETQYFGPGTRLLVL.

The gene calls are TRBV11-1 and TRBJ2-3; D is unclear. V dropped 7 bases and J dropped 0 bases, with 14 bases sitting between them. Germline assignment: CDR1 SGHAT and CDR2 FQDESV (reference sequence). The CDR3 is 15 amino acids. CDR3: CASNPTRVSTDTQYF. CDR3 nucleotides: TGTGCCAGCAACCCCACGCGAGTTAGCACAGATACGCAGTATTTT.

This clone was counted a single time. The V and J genes are TRBV6-5 and TRBJ1-5; 7 nucleotides align to TRBD1. The CDR3 is made up of 14 amino acids. Per germline, CDR1 MNHEY and CDR2 SVGAGI. The V segment lost 6 bases and the J segment 8 bases; nucleotides outside the gene matches: 10. The DNA for the CDR3 is TGTGCCAGCAGCCCTTCCAGGGGGGGAAAGCCCCAGCATTTT. Its translation is CASSPSRGGKPQHF.

The CDR3 loop is CASSMIGSSTEAFF. Written as DNA, the CDR3 is TGTGCCAGTAGTATGATTGGGTCAAGCACTGAAGCTTTCTTT. The chain couples TRBV19 to TRBJ1-1; D gene uncertain. V lost 3 bases and J 4 bases, leaving 12 bases between the germline ends. Germline V gene data show CDR1 as LNHDA and CDR2 as SQIVND (reference sequence). This CDR3 has 14 residues.

The chain is built from TRBV9 and TRBJ1-2, with a tentative D call TRBD1 (6 bases). Germline-derived CDR1 and CDR2 are SGDLS and YYNGEE. This CDR3 comprises 15 residues. Trimming left V 0 bases short and J 3 bases short, with 12 bases between. The CDR3 nucleotides read TGTGCCAGCAGCGTAGGGGCCGGGGGCCACTATGGCTACACCTTC. Protein: CASSVGAGGHYGYTF. Complete variable domain (other parts from reference TRBV9 and TRBJ1-2): DSGVTQTPKHLITATGQRVTLRCSPRSGDLSVYWYQQSLDQGLQFLIQYYNGEERAKGNILERFSAQQFPDLHSELNLSSLELGDSALYFCASSVGAGGHYGYTFGSGTRLTVV.

The V gene is TRBV5-6, the J gene TRBJ2-1; D might be TRBD1 (6 bases). CDR3 length: 17 amino acids. Germline CDR1 is SGHDT and CDR2 is YYEEEE. The V and J ends lost 0 bases and 4 bases respectively, with 17 bases between them. CDR3 bases: TGTGCCAGCAGCTTGGTTAGGGGGACAACCTTGTACAATGAGCAGTTCTTC. Protein: CASSLVRGTTLYNEQFF.

This clone was observed once. This sequence joins TRBV2 and TRBJ1-2; no clear D gene. The CDR3 is 13 residues long. V lost 6 bases and J 1 base, leaving 9 bases between the germline ends. The V gene's germline CDR1 is SNHLY and CDR2 FYNNEI. The CDR3, as DNA: TGTGCCAGCAGCCGCGTTGTTAACTATGGCTACACCTTC. Protein: CASSRVVNYGYTF. The entire variable domain, with the rest obtained from reference TRBV2 and TRBJ1-2, is as follows: EPEVTQTPSHQVTQMGQEVILRCVPISNHLYFYWYRQILGQKVEFLVSFYNNEISEKSEIFDDQFSVERPDGSNFTLKIRSTKLEDSAMYFCASSRVVNYGYTFGSGTRLTVV.

This chain uses TRBV5-8 with TRBJ2-7; D not resolved. V was clipped by 0 bases and J by 6 bases, with 13 bases between them. CDR1 is SGHTS and CDR2 is YDEGEE in the germline V gene. The CDR3 contains 14 residues. In DNA form, the CDR3 reads TGTGCCAGCAGCTTGGAACCGACAAGACTCGAGCAGTACTTC. Encoded protein: CASSLEPTRLEQYF.

The V call is TRBV5-1, the J call TRBJ2-7, with 10 bases matching TRBD2. The V gene end was trimmed by 0 bases and the J gene end by 3 bases; junction bases not matched to a gene: 3. The CDR3 consists of 15 residues. Germline CDR1 is SGHRS and CDR2 is YFSETQ. CDR3 coding DNA: TGCGCCAGCAGCTTGGCCTCTAGCGGGAGCTACGAGCAGTACTTC. This translates into CASSLASSGSYEQYF.

The genes are TRBV5-5 and TRBJ1-3; no reliable D call. This CDR3 has 13 residues. In germline, CDR1 is SGHKS, CDR2 YYEKEE (reference sequence). Trimming pared 6 bases from V and 4 bases from J, leaving 11 bases between. The CDR3 DNA sequence: TGTGCCAGCATGGCTATGGGGGGAAACACCATATATTTT. It specifies CASMAMGGNTIYF.